This entry describes one TCR beta chain. The CDR3 end falls 3 residues outside the read, so it is completed with the germline J gene. immunoSEQ multiplex PCR used an average of roughly 1,300 ng genomic DNA. Generated by immunoSEQ multiplex PCR, the TCRdb table keeps only in-frame clones and is missing some. The table for this sample gives about 22,000 clones. The data are from a study of T cells in women clearing cervical HPV infection. V was trimmed by 4 bases and J by 0 bases, leaving 7 bases between them. The germline V gene has CDR1 SGHDT and CDR2 YYEEEE. The CDR3 is 13 residues long. V usage is TRBV5-6 and J usage is TRBJ1-1; unclear D gene. This clonotype originated in a woman aged 18 to 75 with a cervical HPV16 infection that either progressed to CIN3+ or cleared (not recorded which). Sequenced material: blood buffy coat. CDR3 sequence: CASSPRVNTEAFF. CDR3 DNA (partial): TGTGCCAGCAGCCCGCGAGTGAACACTGAA.